A selection of T cell receptor beta chains follows, all from one sample in a study of blood T cell repertoires in COVID-19. Here immunoSEQ multiplex PCR was the method, and the copy in TCRdb shows in-frame clones only, minus some. The data hold approximately 260,000 clones, with 75% to 90% observed a single time. Sequenced sample: peripheral blood. The receptor source for this set is a woman between 65 and 79 years old with acute or convalescent COVID-19. Both conserved end residues are trimmed from each CDR3.

TRBV4-1	TRBJ1-6	ASSHQVAVLNSPLH
TRBV2	TRBJ1-5	ASCRTGTGNQPQH
TRBV9	TRBJ2-5	ASSANRGPMETQY
TRBV7-9	TRBJ1-5	ASSKQGGEWH
TRBV5-1	TRBJ2-3	ASSLLAGGTDTQY
TRBV18	TRBJ1-2	ASSRGREGIDYGYT
TRBV10-3	TRBJ2-3	AVRGESSTDTQY
TRBV2	TRBJ1-5	ASRGGTAYQPQH
TRBV5-1	TRBJ1-2	ASSLGQNYGYT
TRBV2	TRBJ2-7	ARSRPGQGLYEQY
TRBV14	TRBJ1-2	ASSQGTGGIYGYT
TRBV19	TRBJ1-2	ASSGQGAPHYGYT
TRBV4-1	TRBJ1-6	ASSQRERRGLSAPLH
TRBV5-1	TRBJ1-1	ASSLASGSTEAF
TRBV7-9	TRBJ2-2	ASRAKRGTGTGELF
TRBV6-6	TRBJ1-5	ASSHRDQPQH
TRBV2	TRBJ2-3	ASSPGGLGEY
TRBV29-1	TRBJ1-2	SVVGDMVARGYT
TRBV29-1	TRBJ1-5	SVEEGRAQH
TRBV21-1	TRBJ1-5	ASRGVGFLSNQPQH
TRBV7-9	TRBJ1-3	ASSLMSQGAGNTIY
TRBV10-3	TRBJ1-6	AISPAQDNSPLH
TRBV11-2	TRBJ2-7	ASSFGGGPYEQY
TRBV5-1	TRBJ2-1	ASSLDSEQF
TRBV25-1	TRBJ2-7	ASSEYESSYEQY
TRBV3-1/TRBV3-2	TRBJ2-4	ASSRAGVKNIQY
TRBV29-1	TRBJ2-5	SYYLRGPETQY
TRBV7-8	TRBJ2-1	ASSLFPQGSSYNEQF
TRBV7-9	TRBJ2-1	ASSHTGTAFNEQF
TRBV2	TRBJ2-2	ASSGQGAYTGELF
TRBV4-1	TRBJ1-5	ASSQAMDRPYNQPQH
TRBV3-1/TRBV3-2	TRBJ1-1	ASSQGGRGLWDTEAF
TRBV7-3	TRBJ2-2	ASSLTGREGELF
TRBV7-3	TRBJ2-7	ASSLRAGQGYEQY
TRBV18	TRBJ2-7	ASTGQTSGVEQY
TRBV5-4	TRBJ2-3	ASSLGTSLGGSTDTQY
TRBV5-1	TRBJ2-6	ASSLGGSGANVLT
TRBV6-5	TRBJ1-1	ASRKRGNTEAF
TRBV5-3	TRBJ2-3	ARPPGAGARITDTQY
TRBV6-5	TRBJ1-5	ASGDSYQPQH
TRBV6-5	TRBJ1-5	ASSTQDSNQPQH
TRBV4-1	TRBJ2-3	ASSQVPLELAGGRDTQY
TRBV11-1	TRBJ2-3	ASSLSFPDTQY
TRBV19	TRBJ2-2	ASRGNEGGELF
TRBV5-1	TRBJ2-7	ASSLVAGLAGVGYEQY
TRBV4-1	TRBJ1-3	ASSQGFQGLLSGNTIY
TRBV7-8	TRBJ2-6	ASAGGRSRISGANVLT
TRBV10-1	TRBJ1-1	ASSTGDTEAF
TRBV18	TRBJ2-7	ASSTGTTAHEQY
TRBV18	TRBJ2-7	ASSPETRTPREY
TRBV2	TRBJ1-2	ASSVPGFLGGYT
TRBV2	TRBJ1-5	ASSPGQSPNQPQH